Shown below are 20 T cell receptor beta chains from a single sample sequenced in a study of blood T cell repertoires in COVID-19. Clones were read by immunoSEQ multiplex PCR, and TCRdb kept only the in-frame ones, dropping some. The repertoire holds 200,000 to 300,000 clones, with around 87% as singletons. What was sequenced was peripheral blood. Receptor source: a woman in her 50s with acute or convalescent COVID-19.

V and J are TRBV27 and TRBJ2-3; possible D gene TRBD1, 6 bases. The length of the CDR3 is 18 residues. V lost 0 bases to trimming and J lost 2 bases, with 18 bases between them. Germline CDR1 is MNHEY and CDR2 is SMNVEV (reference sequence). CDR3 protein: CASSLSNPGLGATDTQYF. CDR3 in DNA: TGTGCCAGCAGTTTATCGAACCCGGGTTTGGGGGCCACAGATACGCAGTATTTT.

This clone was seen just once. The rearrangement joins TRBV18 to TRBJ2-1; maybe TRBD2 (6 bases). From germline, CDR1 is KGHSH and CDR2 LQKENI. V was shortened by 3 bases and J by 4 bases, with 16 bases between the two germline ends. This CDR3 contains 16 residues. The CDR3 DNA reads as TGTGCCAGCTCACCCCGGCGGCGGGACGGATACAATGAGCAGTTCTTC. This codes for CASSPRRRDGYNEQFF.

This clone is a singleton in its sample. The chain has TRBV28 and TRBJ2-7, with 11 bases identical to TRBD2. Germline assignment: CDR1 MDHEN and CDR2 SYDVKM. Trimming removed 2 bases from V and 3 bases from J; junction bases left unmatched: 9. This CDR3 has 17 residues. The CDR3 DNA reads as TGTGCCAGCAGTTTAGGTATGGGACTAGCGGCACTCTACGAGCAGTACTTC. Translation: CASSLGMGLAALYEQYF. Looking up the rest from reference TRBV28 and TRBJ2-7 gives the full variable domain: DVKVTQSSRYLVKRTGEKVFLECVQDMDHENMFWYRQDPGLGLRLIYFSYDVKMKEKGDIPEGYSVSREKKERFSLILESASTNQTSMYLCASSLGMGLAALYEQYFGPGTRLTVT.

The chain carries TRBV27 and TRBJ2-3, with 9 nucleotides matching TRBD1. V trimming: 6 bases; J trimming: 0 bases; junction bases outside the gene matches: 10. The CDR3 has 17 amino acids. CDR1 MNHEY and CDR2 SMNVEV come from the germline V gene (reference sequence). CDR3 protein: CASRPRDREVSTDTQYF. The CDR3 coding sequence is TGTGCCAGCAGGCCCAGGGACAGGGAGGTTAGCACAGATACGCAGTATTTT.

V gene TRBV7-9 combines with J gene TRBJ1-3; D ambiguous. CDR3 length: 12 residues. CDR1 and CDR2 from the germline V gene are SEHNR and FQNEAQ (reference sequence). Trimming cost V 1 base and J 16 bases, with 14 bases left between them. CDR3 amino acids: CASSLERKVRYF. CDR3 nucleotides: TGTGCCAGCAGCTTAGAGAGGAAGGTTCGGTATTTT.

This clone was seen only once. As DNA, the CDR3 is TGTGCCAGTAGGTCGGACAGAACTAACTATGGCTACACCTTC. Its translation: CASRSDRTNYGYTF. The chain is built from TRBV19 and TRBJ1-2, with a weak D call TRBD1 (6 bases). CDR1 and CDR2 (germline): LNHDA, SQIVND (reference sequence). This CDR3 is built from 14 residues. Trimming left V 6 bases short and J 0 bases short, with 11 bases between.

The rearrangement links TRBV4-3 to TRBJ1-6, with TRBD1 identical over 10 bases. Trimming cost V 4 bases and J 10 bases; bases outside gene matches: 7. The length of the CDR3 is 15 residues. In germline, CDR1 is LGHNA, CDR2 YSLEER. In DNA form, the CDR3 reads TGCGCCAGCAGCCTGGGACAGGGGATGGTGTCACCCCTCCACTTT. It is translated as CASSLGQGMVSPLHF.

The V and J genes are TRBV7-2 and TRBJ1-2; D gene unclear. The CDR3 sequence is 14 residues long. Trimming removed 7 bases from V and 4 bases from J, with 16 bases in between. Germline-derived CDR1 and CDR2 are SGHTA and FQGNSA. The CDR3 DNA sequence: TGTGCCAGCACGACCGAGGCGAGGGTCTATGGCTACACCTTC. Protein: CASTTEARVYGYTF.

CDR3 in amino acids: CASSFLGTGGSDGYTF. The CDR3 coding sequence is TGTGCCAGCAGTTTTTTGGGGACAGGGGGGTCGGATGGCTACACCTTC. The chain couples TRBV28 to TRBJ1-2, with 11 bases identical to TRBD1. The germline V gene has CDR1 MDHEN and CDR2 SYDVKM. The CDR3 covers 16 residues. The trim removed 3 bases at V and 6 bases at J, leaving 9 bases unmatched.

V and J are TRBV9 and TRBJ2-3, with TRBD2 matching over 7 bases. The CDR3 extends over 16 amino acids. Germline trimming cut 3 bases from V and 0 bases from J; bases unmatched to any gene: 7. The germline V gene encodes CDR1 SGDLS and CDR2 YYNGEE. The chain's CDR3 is CASSAELAESTDTQYF. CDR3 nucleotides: TGTGCCAGCAGCGCCGAGCTAGCGGAGAGCACAGATACGCAGTATTTT.

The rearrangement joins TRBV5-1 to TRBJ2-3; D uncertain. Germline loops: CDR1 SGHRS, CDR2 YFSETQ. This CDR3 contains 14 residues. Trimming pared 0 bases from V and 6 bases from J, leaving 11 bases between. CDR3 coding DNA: TGCGCCAGCAGCTTGGTTGGCCGCCAGGATACGCAGTATTTT. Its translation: CASSLVGRQDTQYF.

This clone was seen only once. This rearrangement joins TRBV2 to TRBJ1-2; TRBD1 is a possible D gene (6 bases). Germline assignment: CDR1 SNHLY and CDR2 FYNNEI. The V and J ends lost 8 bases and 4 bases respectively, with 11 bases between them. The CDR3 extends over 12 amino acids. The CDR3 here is CASGGRIYGYTF. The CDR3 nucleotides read TGTGCCAGCGGGGGCAGGATCTATGGCTACACCTTC.

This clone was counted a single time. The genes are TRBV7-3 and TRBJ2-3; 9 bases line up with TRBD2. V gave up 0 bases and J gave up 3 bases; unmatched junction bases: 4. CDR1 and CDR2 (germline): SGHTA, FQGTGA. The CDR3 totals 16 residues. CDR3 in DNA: TGTGCCAGCAGCTTAACTATTGGACTAGCGACAGATACGCAGTATTTT. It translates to CASSLTIGLATDTQYF.

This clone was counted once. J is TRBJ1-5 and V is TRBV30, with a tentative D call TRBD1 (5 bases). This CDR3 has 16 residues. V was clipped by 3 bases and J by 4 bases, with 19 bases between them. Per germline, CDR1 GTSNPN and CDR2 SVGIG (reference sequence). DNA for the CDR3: TGTGCCTGGAGCCCCATTGGGGGGAATCTAAATCAGCCCCAGCATTTT. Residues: CAWSPIGGNLNQPQHF.

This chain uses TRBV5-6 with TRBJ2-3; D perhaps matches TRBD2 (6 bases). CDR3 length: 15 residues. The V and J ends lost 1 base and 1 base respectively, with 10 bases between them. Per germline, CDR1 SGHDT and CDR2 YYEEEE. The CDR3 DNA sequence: TGTGCCAGCAGCTTGAGGGTAGCGGGCACAGATACGCAGTATTTT. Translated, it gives CASSLRVAGTDTQYF.

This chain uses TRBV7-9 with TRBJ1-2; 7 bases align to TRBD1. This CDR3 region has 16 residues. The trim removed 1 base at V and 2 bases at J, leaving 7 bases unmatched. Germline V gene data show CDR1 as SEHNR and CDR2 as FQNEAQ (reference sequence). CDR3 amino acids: CASSLGGTEKNYGYTF. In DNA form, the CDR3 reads TGTGCCAGCAGCTTAGGGGGGACAGAAAAAAACTATGGCTACACCTTC.

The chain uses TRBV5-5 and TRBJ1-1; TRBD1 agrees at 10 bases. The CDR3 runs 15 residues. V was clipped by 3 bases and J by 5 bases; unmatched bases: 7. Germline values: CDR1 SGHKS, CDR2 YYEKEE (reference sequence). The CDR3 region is CASSYRTGGLTEAFF. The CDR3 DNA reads TGTGCCAGCAGCTACAGGACAGGGGGGTTGACTGAAGCTTTCTTT.

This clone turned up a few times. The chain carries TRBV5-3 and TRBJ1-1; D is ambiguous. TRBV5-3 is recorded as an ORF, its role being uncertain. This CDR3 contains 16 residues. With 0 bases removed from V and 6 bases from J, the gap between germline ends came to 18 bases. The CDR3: CARSLVFGEGLAEAFF. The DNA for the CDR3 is TGTGCCAGAAGCTTGGTGTTCGGGGAAGGTCTAGCTGAAGCTTTCTTT.

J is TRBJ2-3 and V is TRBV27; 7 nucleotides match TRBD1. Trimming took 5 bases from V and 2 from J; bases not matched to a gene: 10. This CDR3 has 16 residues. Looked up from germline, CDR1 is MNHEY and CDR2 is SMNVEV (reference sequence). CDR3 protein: CASSLRRQGSTDTQYF. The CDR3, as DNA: TGTGCCAGCAGTCTACGAAGACAGGGTTCCACAGATACGCAGTATTTT.

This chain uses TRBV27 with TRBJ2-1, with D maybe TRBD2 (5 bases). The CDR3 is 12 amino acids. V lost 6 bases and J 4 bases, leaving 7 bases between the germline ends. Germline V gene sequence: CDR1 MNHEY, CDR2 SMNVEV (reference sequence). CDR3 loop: CASRGRYNEQFF. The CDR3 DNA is TGTGCCAGCAGGGGGAGATACAATGAGCAGTTCTTC.